This paragraph reports one T cell receptor (beta chain). The antigen is unknown. This specimen comes from a study of beta chain features in type 1 diabetes. Overall study results and limits: Naive, central memory and regulatory TCRB repertoires appeared more similar among patients than healthy donors. These data did not resolve whether HLA type affects TCRB rearrangement.

V lost 2 bases, J lost 4 bases, and 11 bases lay in between. The CDR3 is 14 residues long. CDR1 and CDR2 (germline): SEHNR, FQNEAQ (reference sequence). All sorted populations exceeded 95% purity. Every bit of the isolated RNA underwent reverse transcription, so sequencing read expressed TCRB transcripts. Clones were sequenced by immunoSEQ multiplex PCR, and TCRdb holds only the in-frame ones, with some missing. The sample consists of about 290,000 clones, roughly 8% of them appearing once. V and J are TRBV7-9 and TRBJ1-1; D gene unclear. The receptor's source is a woman under 30 in good health. Material: central memory CD4+ T cells from blood. This chain's CDR3 is CASSLMVEITEAFF. In DNA, the CDR3 is TGTGCCAGCAGCTTAATGGTTGAGATCACTGAAGCTTTCTTT.